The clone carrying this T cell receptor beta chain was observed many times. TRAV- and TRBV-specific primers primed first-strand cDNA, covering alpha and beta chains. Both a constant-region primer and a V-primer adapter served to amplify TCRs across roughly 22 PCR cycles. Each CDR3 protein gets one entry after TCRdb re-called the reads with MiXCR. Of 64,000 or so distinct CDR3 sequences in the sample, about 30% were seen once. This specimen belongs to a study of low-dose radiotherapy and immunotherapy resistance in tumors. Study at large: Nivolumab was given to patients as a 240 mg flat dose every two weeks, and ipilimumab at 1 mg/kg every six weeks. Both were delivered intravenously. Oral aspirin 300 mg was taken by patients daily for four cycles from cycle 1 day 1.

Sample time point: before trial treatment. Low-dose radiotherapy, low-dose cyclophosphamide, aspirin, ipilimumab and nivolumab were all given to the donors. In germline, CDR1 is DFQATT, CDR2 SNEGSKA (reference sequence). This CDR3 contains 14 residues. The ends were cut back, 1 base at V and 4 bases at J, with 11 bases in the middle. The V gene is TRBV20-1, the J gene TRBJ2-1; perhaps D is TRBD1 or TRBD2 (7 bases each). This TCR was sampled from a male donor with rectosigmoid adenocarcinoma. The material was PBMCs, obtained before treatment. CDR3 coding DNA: TGCAGTGCTAGAGGGCAGGGGGGGTACAATGAGCAGTTCTTC. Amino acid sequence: CSARGQGGYNEQFF.